This paragraph covers one TCR beta chain sequence. The antigen is not known. This CDR3 spans 15 amino acids. The V segment lost 7 bases and the J segment 7 bases; nucleotides outside the gene matches: 10. Germline CDR1 LNHNV, CDR2 YYDKDF (reference sequence). Constant-segment-primed 5'RACE gave TCR alpha and TCR beta cDNA libraries with sample barcodes and UMIs. TCRdb reprocessed the 5' RACE reads with MiXCR, giving one entry per CDR3 protein. The sample shows approximately 150,000 distinct CDR3 sequences, roughly 15% of them seen only once. The data are from a study of T-cell memory formation after mild COVID-19. As for the study in general: TCR clusters were mostly confined to one donor each.

Study observations and caveats: CD4+ contracting clones were mainly CM and EM; CD8+ ones, EMRA.

The V gene is TRBV15, the J gene TRBJ1-4, with TRBD1 matching 9 bases. This sequence was found in an adult woman who had mild COVID-19 (a few samples of this study predate the infection). Cell type and time point are not known. The sequencing sample was made of PBMCs or a T cell subset sorted from them (not recorded which). The CDR3, as DNA: TGTGCCACCACCGAGGGACAGGGAGTCGGTGAAAAACTGTTTTTT. Translated: CATTEGQGVGEKLFF.